Listed here are 14 T cell receptor beta chains from one sample, sequenced in a study of human T cells and chemical hapten exposure. A single record per CDR3 protein comes from TCRdb applying MiXCR to the RACE reads. Of 70,000 to 80,000 distinct CDR3 sequences in the sample, about 31% are singletons; the top ten hold 8.9%. The time point: patch test 1, 2 weeks after DPC sensitization. This sample's treatment: therapeutic diphenylcyclopropenone sensitization with weekly scalp DPC. The sequences come from whole blood, collected in connection with sensitization to the hapten diphenylcyclopropenone (DPC). These receptors were obtained from a man aged 40-50 years with alopecia areata. Some clones in this sample may be carry-over from other donors' samples.

This clonotype was picked up a small number of times. The CDR3 DNA reads as TGTGCCAGCTGGCGCCGGGATGAGCAGTTCTTC. Its translation: CASWRRDEQFF. V is TRBV6-1 and J is TRBJ2-1; no reliable D call. The CDR3 is 11 residues long. Germline CDR1 is MNHNS and CDR2 is SASEGT. The V and J ends lost 8 bases and 8 bases respectively, with 10 bases between them.

This clonotype was counted a few times. This CDR3 is CSATPGGRGSNQPQHF. The CDR3, as DNA: TGCAGTGCTACTCCGGGAGGGAGGGGATCCAATCAGCCCCAGCATTTT. The chain employs TRBV20-1 and TRBJ1-5; TRBD1 is a possible D gene (5 bases). The length of the CDR3 is 16 residues. V lost 4 bases, J lost 3 bases, and 19 bases lay in between. Germline V gene lookup returns CDR1 DFQATT and CDR2 SNEGSKA (reference sequence).

Details on this clonotype: One end of the junction fails to match germline, which may point to a read error. The V gene is TRBV7-3, the J gene TRBJ1-1, with TRBD1 matching 8 bases. The CDR3 spans 14 residues. Germline lookup yields CDR1 SGHTA and CDR2 FQGTGA. The CDR3, as DNA: TGTGCCAGCAGCTCGACAGGGGCGAACACTGAAACTTTCTTT. It translates to CASSSTGANTETFF.

This clonotype was seen more than once but under ten times. The chain uses TRBV7-6 and TRBJ2-7; D is undetermined. CDR1 and CDR2 (germline): SGHVS, FNYEAQ. This CDR3 is built from 14 residues. Between the trimmed V and J ends, which lost 0 bases and 5 bases, there was a span of 11 bases. In DNA form, the CDR3 reads TGTGCCAGCAGCTTAGCGCTGGGTTCCGACGAGCAGTACTTC. Encoded protein: CASSLALGSDEQYF.

The chain is built from TRBV15 and TRBJ2-1, with 11 bases matching TRBD2. CDR3 length: 16 amino acids. Trimming took 3 bases from V and 8 from J; bases not matched to a gene: 9. CDR1 LNHNV and CDR2 YYDKDF come from the germline V gene (reference sequence). Here the CDR3 reads CATSRDGLAGGDEQFF. In DNA, the CDR3 is TGTGCCACCAGCAGGGACGGACTAGCGGGTGGGGATGAGCAGTTCTTC. Filled out from reference TRBV15 and TRBJ2-1, the complete variable domain reads DAMVIQNPRYQVTQFGKPVTLSCSQTLNHNVMYWYQQKSSQAPKLLFHYYDKDFNNEADTPDNFQSRRPNTSFCFLDIRSPGLGDTAMYLCATSRDGLAGGDEQFFGPGTRLTVL.

CDR3 region: CASSPKTGNTEAFF. The DNA for the CDR3 is TGTGCCAGCAGCCCGAAGACAGGGAACACTGAAGCTTTCTTT. The chain is built from TRBV11-2 and TRBJ1-1; a weak D match, TRBD1 (6 bases). The germline gives CDR1 SGHAT, CDR2 FQNNGV. CDR3 size: 14 residues. With 5 bases removed from V and 1 base from J, the gap between germline ends came to 11 bases.

The chain employs TRBV6-5 and TRBJ1-1; weak D call: TRBD1 (6 bases). This CDR3 has 13 residues. V lost 4 bases and J 6 bases, leaving 12 bases between the germline ends. CDR1 and CDR2 (germline): MNHEY, SVGAGI. CDR3 coding DNA: TGTGCCAGCAGTTCCCAGGGGTCCCCTGAAGCTTTCTTT. Protein product: CASSSQGSPEAFF.

The V call is TRBV29-1, the J call TRBJ2-3; D perhaps matches TRBD1 (5 bases). V lost 3 bases, J lost 4 bases, and 11 bases lay in between. There are 13 residues in the CDR3. In germline, CDR1 is SQVTM, CDR2 ANQGSEA. DNA of the CDR3: TGCAGCGTTGACAGGGTAGTGGCAGATACGCAGTATTTT. As protein: CSVDRVVADTQYF.

The chain links TRBV6-5 to TRBJ2-5; weak D call: TRBD1 (6 bases). Germline V gene sequence: CDR1 MNHEY, CDR2 SVGAGI. The V end lost 5 bases, the J end lost 9 bases, and 16 bases lay between the germline ends. The CDR3 length is 13 residues. The CDR3 coding sequence is TGTGCCAGCAGTGGACCCAGGGGCCGGGCCCAGTACTTC. It yields the protein CASSGPRGRAQYF.

The chain joins TRBV20-1 to TRBJ2-1, with 10 bases lining up with TRBD2. The CDR3 runs to 15 residues. CDR1 is DFQATT and CDR2 is SNEGSKA in the germline V gene (reference sequence). Trimming at V came to 0 bases and at J to 11 bases, leaving 10 bases not matched to a gene. The CDR3 spells CSARDGSSGSSKQFF. In nucleotides, the CDR3 is TGCAGTGCTAGAGATGGGTCTAGCGGGAGTTCAAAGCAGTTCTTC.

This clonotype was counted only a few times. The chain recombines TRBV14 with TRBJ2-7; D is ambiguous. The V end was cut by 4 bases, the J end by 1 base, with 5 bases between. The CDR3 covers 12 residues. Germline V gives CDR1 SGHDN, CDR2 FVKESK. DNA for the CDR3: TGTGCCAGCAGCCGATTTTCCTACGAGCAGTACTTC. Its protein product is CASSRFSYEQYF.

This clonotype was detected a few times. The chain has TRBV29-1 and TRBJ2-1; TRBD2 matches 10 bases. Germline V gives CDR1 SQVTM, CDR2 ANQGSEA. The length of the CDR3 is 13 residues. Unmatched junction bases numbered 5, after V lost 2 bases and J lost 10 bases. The CDR3 region is CSVEPKGLAEQFF. The CDR3 region has the DNA TGCAGCGTTGAACCGAAGGGACTAGCGGAGCAGTTCTTC.

J is TRBJ1-6 and V is TRBV20-1, with D perhaps matching TRBD1 (5 bases). Germline V gene lookup returns CDR1 DFQATT and CDR2 SNEGSKA (reference sequence). V lost 1 base, J lost 8 bases, and 15 bases lay in between. This CDR3 contains 15 residues. CDR3 sequence: CSARGGGGVDSPLHF. Written as DNA, the CDR3 is TGCAGTGCTAGAGGGGGGGGAGGAGTTGATTCACCCCTCCACTTT.

The genes are TRBV2 and TRBJ2-2; TRBD2 is a possible D gene (5 bases). This CDR3 is 14 amino acids long. Trimming shortened V by 7 bases and J by 0 bases, and 9 bases separated the two germline ends. In germline, CDR1 is SNHLY, CDR2 FYNNEI. CDR3 region: CASKVAPNTGELFF. CDR3 DNA: TGTGCCAGCAAGGTAGCGCCGAACACCGGGGAGCTGTTTTTT.